This paragraph covers one TCR beta chain sequence. Researchers amplified the TCR beta CDR3 regions from RNA transcripts. The HTBI set primed first-round TCR CDR3 RT-PCR. TCRdb itself ran the multiplex PCR reads through MiXCR, one entry per CDR3 protein. The table has approximately 600,000 distinct CDR3 sequences, over 12% seen once. The data stem from a study of T cells in Graves' hyperthyroidism and ophthalmopathy. This clonotype originated in a woman between 18 and 29 years old with Graves' ophthalmopathy. The sequenced sample was blood.

Here the CDR3 reads CASGGTGDQPQHF. The CDR3 DNA sequence: TGTGCCAGCGGGGGGACAGGGGATCAGCCCCAGCATTTT. J is TRBJ1-5 and V is TRBV2; 10 bases agree with TRBD1. The germline V gene has CDR1 SNHLY and CDR2 FYNNEI. Trimming took 8 bases from V and 5 from J; bases not matched to a gene: 3. The CDR3 sequence is 13 residues long.